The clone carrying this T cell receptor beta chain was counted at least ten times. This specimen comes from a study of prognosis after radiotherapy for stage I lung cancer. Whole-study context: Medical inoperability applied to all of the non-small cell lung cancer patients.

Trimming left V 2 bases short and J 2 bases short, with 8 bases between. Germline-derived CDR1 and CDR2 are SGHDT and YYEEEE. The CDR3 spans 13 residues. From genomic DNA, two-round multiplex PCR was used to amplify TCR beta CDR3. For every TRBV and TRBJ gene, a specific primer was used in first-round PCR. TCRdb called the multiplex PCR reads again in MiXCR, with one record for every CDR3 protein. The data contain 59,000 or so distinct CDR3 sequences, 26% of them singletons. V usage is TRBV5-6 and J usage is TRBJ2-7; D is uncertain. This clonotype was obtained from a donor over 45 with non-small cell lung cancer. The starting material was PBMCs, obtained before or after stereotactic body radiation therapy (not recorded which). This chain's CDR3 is CASSFRNAYEQYF. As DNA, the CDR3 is TGTGCCAGCAGCTTCAGGAACGCCTACGAGCAGTACTTC.